These T cell receptor beta chains were read from a single sample in a study of T cell repertoires in cytomegalovirus infection. One entry per CDR3 protein results from TCRdb running MiXCR on the reads. The sample has about 240,000 distinct CDR3 sequences, 6% to 8% seen once. The sample taken for sequencing was PBMCs. These receptors originate from a human donor in good health (CMV status not recorded). Some clones in this sample may be carry-over from other donors' samples. CDR3s leave out the opening cysteine and the closing phenylalanine or tryptophan.

TRBV29-1	TRBJ2-6	SVDTSGANVLT
TRBV10-2	TRBJ1-2	ASRWDRNYGYT
TRBV10-3	TRBJ1-5	AISGDTGTGKPQH
TRBV6-2/TRBV6-3	TRBJ1-1	ASRPRGTEAF
TRBV7-3	TRBJ2-3	ASSFSRRGGTDTQY
TRBV29-1	TRBJ1-1	SAMTGGRAEAF
TRBV11-3	TRBJ1-2	ASSSAGFGYT
TRBV20-1	TRBJ2-5	SASGLGQGRGETQY
TRBV7-2	TRBJ2-3	ASRGTGTGATDTQY
TRBV20-1	TRBJ2-7	SASDTSGVHEQY